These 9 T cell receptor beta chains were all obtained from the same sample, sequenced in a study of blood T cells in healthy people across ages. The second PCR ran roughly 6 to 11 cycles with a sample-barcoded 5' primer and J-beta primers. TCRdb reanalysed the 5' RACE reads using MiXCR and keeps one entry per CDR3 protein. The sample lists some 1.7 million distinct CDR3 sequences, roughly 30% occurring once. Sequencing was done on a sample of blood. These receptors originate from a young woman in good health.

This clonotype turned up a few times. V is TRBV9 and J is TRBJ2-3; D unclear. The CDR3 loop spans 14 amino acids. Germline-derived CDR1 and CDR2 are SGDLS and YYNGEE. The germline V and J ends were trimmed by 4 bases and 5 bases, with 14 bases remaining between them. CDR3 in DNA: TGTGCCAGCAGCCTCTACTCCTCAGTAGATACGCAGTATTTT. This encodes CASSLYSSVDTQYF. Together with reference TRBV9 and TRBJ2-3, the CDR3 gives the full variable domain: DSGVTQTPKHLITATGQRVTLRCSPRSGDLSVYWYQQSLDQGLQFLIQYYNGEERAKGNILERFSAQQFPDLHSELNLSSLELGDSALYFCASSLYSSVDTQYFGPGTRLTVL.

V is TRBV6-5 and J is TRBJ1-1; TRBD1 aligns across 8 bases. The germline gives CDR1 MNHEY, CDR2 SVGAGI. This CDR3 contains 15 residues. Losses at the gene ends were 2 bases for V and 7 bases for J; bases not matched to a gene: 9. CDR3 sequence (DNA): TGTGCCAGCAGTTACATCGCAAGGGACAGGAGTGAAGCTTTCTTT. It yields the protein CASSYIARDRSEAFF.

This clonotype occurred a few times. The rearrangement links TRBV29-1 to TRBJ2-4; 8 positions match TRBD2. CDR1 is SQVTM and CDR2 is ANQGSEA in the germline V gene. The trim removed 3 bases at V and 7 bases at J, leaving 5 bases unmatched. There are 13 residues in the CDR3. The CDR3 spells CSVEGTRGNIQYF. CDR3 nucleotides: TGCAGCGTTGAGGGGACTAGGGGGAACATTCAGTACTTC. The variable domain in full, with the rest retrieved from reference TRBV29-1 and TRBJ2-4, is SAVISQKPSRDICQRGTSLTIQCQVDSQVTMMFWYRQQPGQSLTLIATANQGSEATYESGFVIDKFPISRPNLTFSTLTVSNMSPEDSSIYLCSVEGTRGNIQYFGAGTRLSVL.

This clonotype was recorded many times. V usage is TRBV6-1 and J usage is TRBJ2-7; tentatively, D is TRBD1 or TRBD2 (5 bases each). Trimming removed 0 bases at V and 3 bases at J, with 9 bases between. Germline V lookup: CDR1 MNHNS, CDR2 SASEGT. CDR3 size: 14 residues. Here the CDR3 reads CASSEAGELYEQYF. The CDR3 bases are TGTGCCAGCAGTGAAGCGGGGGAGCTCTACGAGCAGTACTTC.

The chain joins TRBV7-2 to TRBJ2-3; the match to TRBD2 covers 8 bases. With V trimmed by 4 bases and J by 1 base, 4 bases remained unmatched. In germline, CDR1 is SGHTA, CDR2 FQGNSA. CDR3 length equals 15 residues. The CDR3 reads CASSSGLGRTDTQYF. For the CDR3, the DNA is TGTGCCAGCAGCTCGGGACTAGGACGCACAGATACGCAGTATTTT.

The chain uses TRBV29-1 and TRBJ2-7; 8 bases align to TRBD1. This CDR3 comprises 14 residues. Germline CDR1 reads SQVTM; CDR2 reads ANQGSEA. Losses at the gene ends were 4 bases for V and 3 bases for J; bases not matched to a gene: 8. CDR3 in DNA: TGCAGCGTTGGTTCTCTACAGGGGGTCTACGAGCAGTACTTC. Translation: CSVGSLQGVYEQYF.

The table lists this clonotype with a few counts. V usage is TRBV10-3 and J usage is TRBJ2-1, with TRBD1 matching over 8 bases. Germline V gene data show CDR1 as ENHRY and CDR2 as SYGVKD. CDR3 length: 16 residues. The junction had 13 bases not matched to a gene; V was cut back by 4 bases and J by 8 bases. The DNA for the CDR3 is TGTGCCATCAGTGTGATCGGGACAGGCTTTATGGATGAGCAGTTCTTC. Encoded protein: CAISVIGTGFMDEQFF.

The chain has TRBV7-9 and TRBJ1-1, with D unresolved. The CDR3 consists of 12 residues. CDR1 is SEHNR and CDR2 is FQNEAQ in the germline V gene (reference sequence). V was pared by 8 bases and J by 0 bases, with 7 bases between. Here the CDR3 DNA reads TGTGCCAGCCTCTGGATGAACACTGAAGCTTTCTTT. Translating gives CASLWMNTEAFF. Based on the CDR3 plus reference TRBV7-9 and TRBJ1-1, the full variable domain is DTGVSQNPRHKITKRGQNVTFRCDPISEHNRLYWYRQTLGQGPEFLTYFQNEAQLEKSRLLSDRFSAERPKGSFSTLEIQRTEQGDSAMYLCASLWMNTEAFFGQGTRLTVV.

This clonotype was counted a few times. CDR3 sequence: CASSPGQGRVNEQFF. The CDR3 DNA follows: TGTGCCAGCAGCCCGGGACAGGGTCGGGTCAATGAGCAGTTCTTC. The V gene is TRBV3-1, the J gene TRBJ2-1; 9 bases map to TRBD1. Per the germline V gene, CDR1 is LGHDT and CDR2 is YNNKEL (reference sequence). The trim removed 4 bases at V and 6 bases at J, leaving 7 bases unmatched. This CDR3 is built from 15 residues.